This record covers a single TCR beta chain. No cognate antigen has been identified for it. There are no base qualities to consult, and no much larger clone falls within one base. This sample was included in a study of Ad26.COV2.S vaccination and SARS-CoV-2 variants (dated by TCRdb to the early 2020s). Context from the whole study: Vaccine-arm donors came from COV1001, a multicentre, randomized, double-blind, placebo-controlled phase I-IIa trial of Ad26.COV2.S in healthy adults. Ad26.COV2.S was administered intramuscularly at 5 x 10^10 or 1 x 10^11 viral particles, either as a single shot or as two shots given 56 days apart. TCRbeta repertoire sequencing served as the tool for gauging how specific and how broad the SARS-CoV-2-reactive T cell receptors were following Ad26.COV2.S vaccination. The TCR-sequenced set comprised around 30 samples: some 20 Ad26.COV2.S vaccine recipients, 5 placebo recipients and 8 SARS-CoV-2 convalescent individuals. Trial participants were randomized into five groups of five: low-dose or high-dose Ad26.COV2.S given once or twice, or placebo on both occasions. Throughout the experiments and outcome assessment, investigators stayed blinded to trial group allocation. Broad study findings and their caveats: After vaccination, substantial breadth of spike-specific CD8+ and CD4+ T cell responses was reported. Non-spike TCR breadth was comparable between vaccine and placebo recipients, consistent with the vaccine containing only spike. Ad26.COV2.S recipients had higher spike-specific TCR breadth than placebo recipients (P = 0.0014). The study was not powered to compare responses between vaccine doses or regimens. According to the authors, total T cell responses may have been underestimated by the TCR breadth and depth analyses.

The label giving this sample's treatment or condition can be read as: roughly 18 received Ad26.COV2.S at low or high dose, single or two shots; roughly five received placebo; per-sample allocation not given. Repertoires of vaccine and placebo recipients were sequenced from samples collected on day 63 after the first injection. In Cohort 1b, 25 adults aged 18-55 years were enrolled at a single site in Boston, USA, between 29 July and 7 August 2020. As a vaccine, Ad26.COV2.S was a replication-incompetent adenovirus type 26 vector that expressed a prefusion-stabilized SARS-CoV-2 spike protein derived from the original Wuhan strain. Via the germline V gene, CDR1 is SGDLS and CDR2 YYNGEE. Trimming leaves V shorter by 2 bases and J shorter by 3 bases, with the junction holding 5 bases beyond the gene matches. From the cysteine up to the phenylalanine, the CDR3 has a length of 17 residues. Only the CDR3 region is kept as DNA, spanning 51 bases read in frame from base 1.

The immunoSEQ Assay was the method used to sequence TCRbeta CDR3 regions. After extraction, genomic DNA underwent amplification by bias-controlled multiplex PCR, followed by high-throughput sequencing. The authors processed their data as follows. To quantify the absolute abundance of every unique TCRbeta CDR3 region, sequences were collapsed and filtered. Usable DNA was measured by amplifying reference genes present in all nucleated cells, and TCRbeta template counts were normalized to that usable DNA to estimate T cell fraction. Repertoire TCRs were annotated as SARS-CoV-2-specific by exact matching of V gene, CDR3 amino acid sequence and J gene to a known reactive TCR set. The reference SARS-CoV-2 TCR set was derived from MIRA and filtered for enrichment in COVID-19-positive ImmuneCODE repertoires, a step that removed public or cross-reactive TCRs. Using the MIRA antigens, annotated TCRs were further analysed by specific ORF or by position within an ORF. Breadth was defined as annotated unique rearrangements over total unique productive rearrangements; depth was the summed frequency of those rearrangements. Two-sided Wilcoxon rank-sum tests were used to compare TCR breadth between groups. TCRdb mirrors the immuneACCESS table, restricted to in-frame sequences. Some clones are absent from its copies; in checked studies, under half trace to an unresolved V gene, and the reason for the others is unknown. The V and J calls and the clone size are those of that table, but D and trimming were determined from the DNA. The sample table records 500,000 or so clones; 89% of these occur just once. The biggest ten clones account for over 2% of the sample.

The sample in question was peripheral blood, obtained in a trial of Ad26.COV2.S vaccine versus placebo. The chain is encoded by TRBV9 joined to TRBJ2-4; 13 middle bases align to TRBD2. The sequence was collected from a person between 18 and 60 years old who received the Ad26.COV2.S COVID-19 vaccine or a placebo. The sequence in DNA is TGTGCCAGCAGCGTGGGGACTAGCGGGACTAACAAAAACATTCAGTACTTC. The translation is CASSVGTSGTNKNIQYF.